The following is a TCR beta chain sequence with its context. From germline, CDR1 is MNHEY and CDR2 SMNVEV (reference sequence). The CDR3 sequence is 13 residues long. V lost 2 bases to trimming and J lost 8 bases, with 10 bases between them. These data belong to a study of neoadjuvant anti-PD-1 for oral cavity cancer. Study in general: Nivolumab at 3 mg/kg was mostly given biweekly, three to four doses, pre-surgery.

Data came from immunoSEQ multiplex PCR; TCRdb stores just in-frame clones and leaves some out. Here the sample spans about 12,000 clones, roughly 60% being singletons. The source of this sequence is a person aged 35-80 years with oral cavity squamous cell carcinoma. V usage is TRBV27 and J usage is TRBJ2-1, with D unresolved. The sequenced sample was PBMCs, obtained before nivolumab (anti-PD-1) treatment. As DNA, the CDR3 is TGTGCCAGCAGTTTACTAGAACATTATGAGCAGTTCTTC. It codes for CASSLLEHYEQFF.